This T cell receptor gamma chain was recovered during a study of gamma delta lymphoproliferative disorders and STAT genes (dated by TCRdb to the late 2010s). Broadly, across the study: The LymphoTrack Dx TCRG Assay was used to build gamma-chain libraries from a minimum of 50 ng of genomic DNA. Delta-chain libraries followed the EuroClonality-NGS working group standard operating procedure, because no corresponding Invivoscribe delta assay was available. Within a larger immunophenotypic and STAT-mutation study, TCR gamma and delta CDR3 repertoires were profiled by deep sequencing in Tgammadelta lymphoproliferative disease patients and healthy controls. To confirm the results, all delta-chain samples and two gamma-chain samples were sequenced a second time.

On the study overall, not on this receptor specifically: Nearly all major gamma and delta clonotypes of patients were found to be public, being shared with at least one healthy donor, and only a couple of gamma clonotypes were found to be private to disease. Control T cells likely spanned varied maturation stages, while leukemic cells were skewed toward terminal effectors, potentially limiting patient-control comparisons. When whole repertoires were clustered, gamma repertoires from patients formed a group apart from those of healthy controls, but delta repertoires showed no separation between the groups. The authors noted that NGS specificity may be reduced at low frequencies, so the public or private nature of leukemic clones needs confirmation.

In both library preparation methods, multiplex PCR was run with primers aimed at the conserved V and J regions of the TCR genes. After purification and pooling, the amplicons were sequenced on an Illumina MiSeq platform. The study's processing was this. V(D)J alignment, clonotype assembly and translation were performed with MiXCR, whereas functionality assessment and CDR3 repertoire analyses were performed with VDJtools. CDR3 was defined according to IMGT, and analyses were limited to productive sequences using functional genes, with ORF genes and pseudogenes excluded. A custom Python script was used to look across all patients and controls for identical amino acid CDR3s belonging to major clonotypes, meaning those with a frequency of >=5%. A one-sided non-parametric Wilcoxon test was used to compare clonotype frequencies in patients versus controls. TCRdb called clones afresh from the public reads with CATT; identical DNA rows were later merged. TCRdb, rather than the study authors, made the V and J calls. A total of roughly 500 gamma-chain clones appear in this sample, 25% to 30% of them only once. The top ten hold around 57% of the sample.

The CDR3, cysteine through phenylalanine, is 15 amino acids long. The entry retains the CDR3 DNA only, 45 bases that are in frame from base 1. For TCR sequencing, genomic DNA was taken from peripheral blood mononuclear cells isolated from both patients and controls. As controls, around 23 healthy adult blood donors (median age 64 years; about twelve males and 11 females) were included and were matched to patients for age and sex. Of note for this clone: It has no known antigen specificity. TCRdb's listed protein matches a much larger clone and diverges from this DNA's translation at residue 13, likely through a read error; the protein shown comes from the DNA.

The sequenced sample consisted of blood. This TCR derives from a human donor in good health. The J gene is uncalled and the V gene is TRGV10. TRGV10 is assigned to the ORF class and has an uncertain function. The base sequence is TGTGCTGCGTGGGATTATGACGGAATTTATTATAAGGAACTCTTT. Its product reads: CAAWDYDGIYYKELF.